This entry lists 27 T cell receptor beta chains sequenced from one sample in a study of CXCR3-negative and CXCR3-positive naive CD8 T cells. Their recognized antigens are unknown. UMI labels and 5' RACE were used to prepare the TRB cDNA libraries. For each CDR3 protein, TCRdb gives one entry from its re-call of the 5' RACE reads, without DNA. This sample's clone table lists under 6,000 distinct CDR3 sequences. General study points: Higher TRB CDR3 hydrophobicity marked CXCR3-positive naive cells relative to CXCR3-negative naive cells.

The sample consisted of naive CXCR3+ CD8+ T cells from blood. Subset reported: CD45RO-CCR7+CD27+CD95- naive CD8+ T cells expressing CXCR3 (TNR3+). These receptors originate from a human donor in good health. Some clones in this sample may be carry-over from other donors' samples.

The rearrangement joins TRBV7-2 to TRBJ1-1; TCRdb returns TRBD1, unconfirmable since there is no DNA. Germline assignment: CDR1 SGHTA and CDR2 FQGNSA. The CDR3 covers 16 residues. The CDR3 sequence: CASSYPTGVYNTEAFF. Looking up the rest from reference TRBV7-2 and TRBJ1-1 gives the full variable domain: GAGVSQSPSNKVTEKGKDVELRCDPISGHTALYWYRQSLGQGLEFLIYFQGNSAPDKSGLPSDRFSAERTGGSVSTLTIQRTQQEDSAVYLCASSYPTGVYNTEAFFGQGTRLTVV.

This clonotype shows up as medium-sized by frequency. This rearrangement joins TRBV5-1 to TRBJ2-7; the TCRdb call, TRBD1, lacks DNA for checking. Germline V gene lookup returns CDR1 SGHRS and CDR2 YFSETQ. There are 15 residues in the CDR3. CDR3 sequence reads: CASSWTGTGEYEQYF.

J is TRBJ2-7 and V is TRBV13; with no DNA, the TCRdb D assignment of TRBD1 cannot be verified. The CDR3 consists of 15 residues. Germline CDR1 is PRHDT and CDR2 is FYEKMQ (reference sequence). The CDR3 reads CASSLGTGGSYEQYF.

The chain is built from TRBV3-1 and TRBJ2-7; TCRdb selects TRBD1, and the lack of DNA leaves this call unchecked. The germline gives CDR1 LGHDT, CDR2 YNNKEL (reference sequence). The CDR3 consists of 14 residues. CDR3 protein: CASSLGTGPYEQYF.

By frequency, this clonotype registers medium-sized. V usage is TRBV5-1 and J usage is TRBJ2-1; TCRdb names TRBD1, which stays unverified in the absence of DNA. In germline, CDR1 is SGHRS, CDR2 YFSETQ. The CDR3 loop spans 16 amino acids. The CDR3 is CASSLEQGASYNEQFF.

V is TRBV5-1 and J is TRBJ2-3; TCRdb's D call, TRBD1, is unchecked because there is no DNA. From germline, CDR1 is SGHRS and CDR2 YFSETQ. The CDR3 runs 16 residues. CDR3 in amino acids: CASSLIGTGGTDTQYF.

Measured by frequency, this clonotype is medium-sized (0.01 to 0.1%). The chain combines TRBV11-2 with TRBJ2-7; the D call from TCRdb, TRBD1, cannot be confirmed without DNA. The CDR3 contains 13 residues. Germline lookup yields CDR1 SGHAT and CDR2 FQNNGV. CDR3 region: CASSLVWTGEQYF.

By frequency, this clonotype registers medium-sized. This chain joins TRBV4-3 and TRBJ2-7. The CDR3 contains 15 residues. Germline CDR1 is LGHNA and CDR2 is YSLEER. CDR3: CASSQEQQGSYEQYF.

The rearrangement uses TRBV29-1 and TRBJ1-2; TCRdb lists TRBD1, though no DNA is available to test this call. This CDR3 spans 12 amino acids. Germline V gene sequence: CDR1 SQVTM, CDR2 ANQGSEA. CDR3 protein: CSVEKGVYGYTF. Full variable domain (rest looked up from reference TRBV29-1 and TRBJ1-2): SAVISQKPSRDICQRGTSLTIQCQVDSQVTMMFWYRQQPGQSLTLIATANQGSEATYESGFVIDKFPISRPNLTFSTLTVSNMSPEDSSIYLCSVEKGVYGYTFGSGTRLTVV.

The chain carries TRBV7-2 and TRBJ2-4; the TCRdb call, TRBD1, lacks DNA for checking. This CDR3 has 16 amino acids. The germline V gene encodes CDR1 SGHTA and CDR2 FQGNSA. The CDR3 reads CVSSSQGQLAKNIQYF.

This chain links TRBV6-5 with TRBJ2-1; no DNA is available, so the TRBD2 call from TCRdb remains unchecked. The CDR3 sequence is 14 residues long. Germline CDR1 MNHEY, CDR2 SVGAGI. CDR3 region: CASSYGGSSIEQFF.

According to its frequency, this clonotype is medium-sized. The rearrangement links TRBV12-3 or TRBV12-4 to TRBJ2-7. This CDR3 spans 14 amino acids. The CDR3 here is CASSTSDPSYEQYF.

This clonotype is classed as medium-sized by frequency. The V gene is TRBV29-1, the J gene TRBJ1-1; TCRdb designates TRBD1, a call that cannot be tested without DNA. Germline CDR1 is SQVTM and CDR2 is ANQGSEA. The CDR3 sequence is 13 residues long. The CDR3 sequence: CSAPTDSNTEAFF.

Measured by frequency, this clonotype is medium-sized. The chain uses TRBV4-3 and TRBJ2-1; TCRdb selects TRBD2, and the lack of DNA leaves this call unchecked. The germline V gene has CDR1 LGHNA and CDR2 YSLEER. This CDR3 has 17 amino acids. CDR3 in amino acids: CASSQDLAGGLYNEQFF.

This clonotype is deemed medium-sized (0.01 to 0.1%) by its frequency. CDR3: CASTGDWGTEAFF. The V call is TRBV7-2, the J call TRBJ1-1; TCRdb returns TRBD1, unconfirmable since there is no DNA. Germline V CDR1 and CDR2: SGHTA, FQGNSA. The CDR3 is made up of 13 amino acids.

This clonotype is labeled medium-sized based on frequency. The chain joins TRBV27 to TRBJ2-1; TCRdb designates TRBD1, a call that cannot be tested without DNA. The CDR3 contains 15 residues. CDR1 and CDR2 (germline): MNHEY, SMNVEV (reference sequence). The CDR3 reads CASSPGTNSYNEQFF.

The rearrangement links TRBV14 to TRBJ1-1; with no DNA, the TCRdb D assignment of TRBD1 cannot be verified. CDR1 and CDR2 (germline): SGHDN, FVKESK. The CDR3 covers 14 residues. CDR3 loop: CASSQVPGWSEAFF.

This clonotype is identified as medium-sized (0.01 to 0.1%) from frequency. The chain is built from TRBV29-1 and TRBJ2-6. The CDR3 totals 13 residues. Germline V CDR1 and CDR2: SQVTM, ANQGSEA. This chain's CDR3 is CSVWEPGANVLTF.

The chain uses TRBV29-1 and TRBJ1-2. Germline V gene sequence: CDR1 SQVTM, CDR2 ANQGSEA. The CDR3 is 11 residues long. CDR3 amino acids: CSVLGRNGYTF.

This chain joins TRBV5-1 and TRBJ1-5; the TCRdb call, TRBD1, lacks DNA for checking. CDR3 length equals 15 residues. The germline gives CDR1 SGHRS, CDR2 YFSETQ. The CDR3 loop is CASSFGQGAGQPQHF.

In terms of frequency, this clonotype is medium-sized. CDR3 amino acids: CSVEGLAYEQYF. The gene calls are TRBV29-1 and TRBJ2-7; TCRdb designates TRBD2, a call that cannot be tested without DNA. The CDR3 has 12 amino acids. The germline CDR1 and CDR2 sequences are SQVTM and ANQGSEA.

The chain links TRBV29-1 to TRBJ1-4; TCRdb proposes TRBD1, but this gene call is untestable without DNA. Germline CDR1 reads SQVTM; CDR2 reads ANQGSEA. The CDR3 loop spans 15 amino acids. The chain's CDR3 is CSVEAGYATNEKLFF.

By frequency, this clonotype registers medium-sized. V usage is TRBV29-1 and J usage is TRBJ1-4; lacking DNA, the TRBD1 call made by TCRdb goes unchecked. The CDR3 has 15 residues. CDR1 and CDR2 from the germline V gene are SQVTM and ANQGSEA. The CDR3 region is CSVEEEQGSNEKLFF.

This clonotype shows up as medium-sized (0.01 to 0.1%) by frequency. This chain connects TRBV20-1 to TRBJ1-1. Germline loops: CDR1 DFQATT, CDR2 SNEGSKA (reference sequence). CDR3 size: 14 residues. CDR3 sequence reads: CSARERYMNTEAFF.

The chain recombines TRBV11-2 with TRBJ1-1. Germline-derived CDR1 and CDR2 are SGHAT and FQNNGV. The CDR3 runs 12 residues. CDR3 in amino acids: CASSWVGTEAFF.

The CDR3 spells CASSTRDNPYEQYF. The chain links TRBV7-9 to TRBJ2-7; the D call from TCRdb, TRBD1, cannot be confirmed without DNA. The CDR3 totals 14 residues. CDR1 is SEHNR and CDR2 is FQNEAQ in the germline V gene (reference sequence).

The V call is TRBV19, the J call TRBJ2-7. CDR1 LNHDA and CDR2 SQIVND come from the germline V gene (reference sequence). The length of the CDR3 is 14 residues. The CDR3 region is CASSSGLFSYEQYF.